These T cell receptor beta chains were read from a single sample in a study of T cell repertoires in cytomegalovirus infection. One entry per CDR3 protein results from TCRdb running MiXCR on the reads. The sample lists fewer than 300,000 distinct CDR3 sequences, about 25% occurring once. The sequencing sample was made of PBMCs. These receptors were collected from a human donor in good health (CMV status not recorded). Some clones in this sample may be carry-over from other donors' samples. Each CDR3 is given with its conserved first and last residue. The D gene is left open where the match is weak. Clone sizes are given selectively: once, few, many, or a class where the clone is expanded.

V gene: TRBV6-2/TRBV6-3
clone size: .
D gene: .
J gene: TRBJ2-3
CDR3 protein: CASSYSMARNLLSTDTQYF
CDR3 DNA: TGTGCCAGCAGTTACTCGATGGCCCGCAACCTTTTAAGCACAGATACGCAGTATTTT

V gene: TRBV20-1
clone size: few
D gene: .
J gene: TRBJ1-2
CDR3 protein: CSAPDYGYTF
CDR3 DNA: TGCAGTGCCCCCGACTATGGCTACACCTTC

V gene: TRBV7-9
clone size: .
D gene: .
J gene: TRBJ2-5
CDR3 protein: CASSAGAPETQYF
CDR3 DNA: TGTGCCAGCAGCGCGGGGGCCCCGGAGACCCAGTACTTC

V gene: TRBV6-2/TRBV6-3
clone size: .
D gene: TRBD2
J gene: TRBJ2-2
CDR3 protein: CASSPLAGNTNTGELFF
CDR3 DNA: TGTGCCAGCAGTCCCCTAGCGGGCAATACGAACACCGGGGAGCTGTTTTTT

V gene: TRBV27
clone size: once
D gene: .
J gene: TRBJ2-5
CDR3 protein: CASSFRPQETQYF
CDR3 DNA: TGTGCCAGCAGTTTTCGCCCTCAAGAGACCCAGTACTTC

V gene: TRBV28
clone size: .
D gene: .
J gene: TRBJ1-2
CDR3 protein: CASSADGRRGGYTF
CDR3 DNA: TGTGCCAGCAGTGCGGACGGCAGAAGAGGGGGCTACACCTTC

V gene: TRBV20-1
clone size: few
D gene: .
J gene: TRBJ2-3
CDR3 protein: CSARSGEDTQYF
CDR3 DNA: TGCAGTGCTCGGTCAGGGGAGGATACGCAGTATTTT

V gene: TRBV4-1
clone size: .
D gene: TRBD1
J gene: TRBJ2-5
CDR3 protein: CASSPRQGTQETQYF
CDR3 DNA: TGCGCCAGCAGCCCCAGACAGGGTACTCAAGAGACCCAGTACTTC

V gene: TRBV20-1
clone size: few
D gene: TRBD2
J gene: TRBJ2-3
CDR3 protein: CSATTSGGSTDTQYF
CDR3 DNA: TGCAGTGCTACTACTAGCGGGGGCAGCACAGATACGCAGTATTTT

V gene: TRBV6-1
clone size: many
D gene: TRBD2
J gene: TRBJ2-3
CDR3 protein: CASSVGTSGRPSTDTQYF
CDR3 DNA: TGTGCCAGCAGTGTCGGGACTAGCGGGAGGCCCAGCACAGATACGCAGTATTTT

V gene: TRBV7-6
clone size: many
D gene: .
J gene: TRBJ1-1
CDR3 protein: CASSLAEVTEAFF
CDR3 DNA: TGTGCCAGCAGCTTAGCGGAAGTCACTGAAGCTTTCTTT

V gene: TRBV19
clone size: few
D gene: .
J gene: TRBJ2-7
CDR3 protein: CASLPKWGQGTYEQYF
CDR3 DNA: TGTGCCAGTCTTCCCAAATGGGGACAAGGCACCTACGAGCAGTACTTC

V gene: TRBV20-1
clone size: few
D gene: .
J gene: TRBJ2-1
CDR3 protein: CSALGLGDEQFF
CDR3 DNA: TGCAGTGCCCTGGGCCTTGGGGATGAGCAGTTCTTC

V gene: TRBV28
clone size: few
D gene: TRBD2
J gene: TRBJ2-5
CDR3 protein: CASSPGLAGGMETQYF
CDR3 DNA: TGTGCCAGCAGTCCGGGACTAGCGGGAGGAATGGAGACCCAGTACTTC

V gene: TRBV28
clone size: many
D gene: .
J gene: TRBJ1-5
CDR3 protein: CASGSGNQPQHF
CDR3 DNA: TGTGCCAGTGGATCGGGCAATCAGCCCCAGCATTTT

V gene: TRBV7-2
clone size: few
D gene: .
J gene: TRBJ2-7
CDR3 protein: CASSPDGRSYEQYF
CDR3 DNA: TGTGCCAGCAGCCCGGACGGACGCTCCTACGAGCAGTACTTC

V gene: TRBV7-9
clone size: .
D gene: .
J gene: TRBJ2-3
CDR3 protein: CASSLVGTTSSTDTQYF
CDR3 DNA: TGTGCCAGCAGCTTAGTCGGGACAACGTCTAGCACAGATACGCAGTATTTT

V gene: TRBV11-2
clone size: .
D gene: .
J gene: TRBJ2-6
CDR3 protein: CASSSLGIGANVLTF
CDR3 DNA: TGTGCCAGCAGTAGTTTAGGGATTGGGGCCAACGTCCTGACTTTC

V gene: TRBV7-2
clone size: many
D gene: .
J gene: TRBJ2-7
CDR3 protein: CASSVGPVSYEQYF
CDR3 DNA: TGTGCCAGCAGCGTAGGGCCGGTCTCCTACGAGCAGTACTTC

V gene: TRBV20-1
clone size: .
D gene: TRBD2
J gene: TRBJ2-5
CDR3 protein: CSARASGMQETQYF
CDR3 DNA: TGCAGTGCTAGGGCTAGCGGGATGCAAGAGACCCAGTACTTC

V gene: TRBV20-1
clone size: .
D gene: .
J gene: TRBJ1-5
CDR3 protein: CSAETGWGNQPQHF
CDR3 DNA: TGCAGTGCCGAGACAGGATGGGGCAATCAGCCCCAGCATTTT

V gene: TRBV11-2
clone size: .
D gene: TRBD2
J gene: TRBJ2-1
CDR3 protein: CASSLTLGLAGERVLDNEQFF
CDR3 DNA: TGTGCCAGCAGCCTCACCTTGGGACTAGCGGGAGAAAGGGTCTTGGATAATGAGCAGTTCTTC

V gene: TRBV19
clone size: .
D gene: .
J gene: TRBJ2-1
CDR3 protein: CASSKTPNEQFF
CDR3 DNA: TGTGCCAGTAGTAAAACACCCAATGAGCAGTTCTTC

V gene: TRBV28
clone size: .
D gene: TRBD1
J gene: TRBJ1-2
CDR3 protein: CASRDRGGGYTF
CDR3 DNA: TGTGCCAGCCGGGACAGGGGAGGTGGCTACACCTTC

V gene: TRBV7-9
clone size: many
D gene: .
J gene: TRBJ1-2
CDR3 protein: CASSRTARFGRGYTF
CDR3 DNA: TGTGCCAGCAGCCGAACGGCGCGCTTCGGGAGAGGCTACACCTTC

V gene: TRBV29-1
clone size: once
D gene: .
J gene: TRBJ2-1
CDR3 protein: CSVVLNSYNEQFF
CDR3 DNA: TGCAGCGTTGTATTGAACTCCTACAATGAGCAGTTCTTC

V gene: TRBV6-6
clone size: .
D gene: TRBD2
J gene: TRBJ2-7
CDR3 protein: CASSYSRAGGTYEQYF
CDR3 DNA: TGTGCCAGCAGTTACTCGCGAGCGGGGGGAACCTACGAGCAGTACTTC

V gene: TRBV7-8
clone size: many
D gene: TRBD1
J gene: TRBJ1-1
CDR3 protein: CASSKEGPGGTEAFF
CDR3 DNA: TGTGCCAGCAGCAAAGAGGGTCCAGGGGGCACTGAAGCTTTCTTT

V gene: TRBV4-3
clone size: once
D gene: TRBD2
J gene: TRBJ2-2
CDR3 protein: CASSLGLAGYTGELFF
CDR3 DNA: TGCGCCAGCAGCCTGGGACTAGCGGGCTACACCGGGGAGCTGTTTTTT

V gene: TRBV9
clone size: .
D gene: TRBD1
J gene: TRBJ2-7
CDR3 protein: CASSVSDRASYEQYF
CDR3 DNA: TGTGCCAGCAGCGTCTCCGACAGGGCTTCCTACGAGCAGTACTTC

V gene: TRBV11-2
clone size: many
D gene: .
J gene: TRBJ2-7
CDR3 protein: CASSLRQGPTYEQYF
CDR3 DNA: TGTGCCAGCAGCTTAAGGCAGGGGCCTACCTACGAGCAGTACTTC

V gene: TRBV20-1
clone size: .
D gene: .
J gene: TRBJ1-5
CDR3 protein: CSAGAGRNQPQHF
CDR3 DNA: TGCAGTGCGGGGGCAGGGAGAAATCAGCCCCAGCATTTT

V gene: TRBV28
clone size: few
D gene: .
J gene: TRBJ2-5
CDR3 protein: CASSYKQYQETQYF
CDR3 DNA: TGTGCCAGCAGTTATAAGCAGTACCAAGAGACCCAGTACTTC

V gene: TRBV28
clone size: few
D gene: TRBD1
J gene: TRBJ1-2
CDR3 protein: CASRKTGVAGYTF
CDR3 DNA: TGTGCCAGCAGAAAGACAGGGGTGGCTGGCTACACCTTC

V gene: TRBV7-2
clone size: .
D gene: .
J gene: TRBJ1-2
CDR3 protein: CASSLEGRPRGYTF
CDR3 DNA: TGTGCCAGCAGCTTAGAGGGACGTCCTCGCGGCTACACCTTC

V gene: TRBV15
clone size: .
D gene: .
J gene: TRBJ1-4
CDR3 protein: CATSRDGEKLFF
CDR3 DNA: TGTGCCACCAGCAGAGATGGTGAAAAACTGTTTTTT

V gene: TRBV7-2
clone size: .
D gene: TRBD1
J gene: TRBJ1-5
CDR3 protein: CASSGHSGGGNQPQHF
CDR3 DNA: TGTGCCAGCAGCGGCCATTCAGGGGGCGGGAATCAGCCCCAGCATTTT

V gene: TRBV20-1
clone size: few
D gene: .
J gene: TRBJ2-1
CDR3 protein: CSANPPDISYNEQFF
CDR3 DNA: TGCAGTGCTAACCCCCCCGATATTTCCTACAATGAGCAGTTCTTC

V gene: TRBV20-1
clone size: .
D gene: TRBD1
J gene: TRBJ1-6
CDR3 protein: CSAKGQGLNSPLHF
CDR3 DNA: TGCAGTGCGAAGGGACAGGGACTAAATTCACCCCTCCACTTT

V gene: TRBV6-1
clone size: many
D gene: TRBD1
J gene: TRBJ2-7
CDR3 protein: CASSAQTGLSYEQYF
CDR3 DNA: TGTGCCAGCAGTGCCCAGACAGGGCTTTCCTACGAGCAGTACTTC

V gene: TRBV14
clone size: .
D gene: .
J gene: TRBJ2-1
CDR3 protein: CASSQQGFNEQFF
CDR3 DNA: TGTGCCAGCAGCCAACAGGGGTTCAATGAGCAGTTCTTC